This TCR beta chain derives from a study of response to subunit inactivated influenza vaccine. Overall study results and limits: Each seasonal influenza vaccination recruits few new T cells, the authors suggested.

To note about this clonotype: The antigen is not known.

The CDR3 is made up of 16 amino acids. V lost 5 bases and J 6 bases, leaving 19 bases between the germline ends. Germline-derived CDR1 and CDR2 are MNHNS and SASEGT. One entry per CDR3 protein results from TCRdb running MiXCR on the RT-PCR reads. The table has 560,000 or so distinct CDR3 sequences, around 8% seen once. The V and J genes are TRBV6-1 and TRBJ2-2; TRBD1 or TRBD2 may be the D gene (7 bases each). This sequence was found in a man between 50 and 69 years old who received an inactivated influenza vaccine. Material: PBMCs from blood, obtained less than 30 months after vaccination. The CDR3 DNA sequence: TGTGCCAGCAGTACCATGGGGAGGGGGCTGCCCGGGGAGCTGTTTTTT. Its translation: CASSTMGRGLPGELFF.